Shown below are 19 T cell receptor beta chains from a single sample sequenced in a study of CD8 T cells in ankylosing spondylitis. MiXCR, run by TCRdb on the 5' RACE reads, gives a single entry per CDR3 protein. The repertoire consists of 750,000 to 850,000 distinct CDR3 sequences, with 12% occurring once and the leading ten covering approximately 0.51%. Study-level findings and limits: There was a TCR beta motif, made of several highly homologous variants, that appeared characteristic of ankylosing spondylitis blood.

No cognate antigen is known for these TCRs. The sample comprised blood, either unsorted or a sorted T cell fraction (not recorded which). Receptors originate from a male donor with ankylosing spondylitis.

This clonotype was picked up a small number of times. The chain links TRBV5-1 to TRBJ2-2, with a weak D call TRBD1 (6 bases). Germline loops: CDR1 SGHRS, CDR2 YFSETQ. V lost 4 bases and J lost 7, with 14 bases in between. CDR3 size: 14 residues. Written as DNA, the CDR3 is TGCGCCAGCAGCATCCAGGGGACCGACGGGGAGCTGTTTTTT. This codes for CASSIQGTDGELFF.

CDR3 coding DNA: TGCAGTGCTGAACAGGAACAAGAGACCCAGTACTTC. Residues: CSAEQEQETQYF. The chain links TRBV20-1 to TRBJ2-5; D is possibly TRBD1 (5 bases). Trimming removed 5 bases from V and 2 bases from J, with 9 bases in between. This CDR3 is built from 12 residues. Germline V gene data show CDR1 as DFQATT and CDR2 as SNEGSKA (reference sequence).

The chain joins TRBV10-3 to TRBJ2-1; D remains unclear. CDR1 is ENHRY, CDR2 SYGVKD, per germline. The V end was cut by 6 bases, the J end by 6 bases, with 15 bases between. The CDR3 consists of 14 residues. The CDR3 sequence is CAISGSTRTNEQFF. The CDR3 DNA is TGTGCCATCAGCGGCTCGACTCGAACCAATGAGCAGTTCTTC.

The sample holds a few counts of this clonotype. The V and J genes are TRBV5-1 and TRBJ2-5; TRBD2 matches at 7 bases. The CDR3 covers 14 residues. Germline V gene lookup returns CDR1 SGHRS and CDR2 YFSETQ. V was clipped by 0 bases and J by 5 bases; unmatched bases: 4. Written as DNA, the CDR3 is TGCGCCAGCAGCTTGGGGCTAGCGGATGAGACCCAGTACTTC. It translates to CASSLGLADETQYF.

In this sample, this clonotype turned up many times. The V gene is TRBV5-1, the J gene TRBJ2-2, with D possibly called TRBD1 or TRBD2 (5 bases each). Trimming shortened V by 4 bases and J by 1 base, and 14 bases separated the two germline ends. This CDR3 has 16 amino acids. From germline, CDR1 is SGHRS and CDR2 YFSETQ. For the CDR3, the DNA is TGCGCCAGCAGCCCGACGGGGCATAGGAACACCGGGGAGCTGTTTTTT. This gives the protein CASSPTGHRNTGELFF. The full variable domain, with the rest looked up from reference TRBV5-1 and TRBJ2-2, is KAGVTQTPRYLIKTRGQQVTLSCSPISGHRSVSWYQQTPGQGLQFLFEYFSETQRNKGNFPGRFSGRQFSNSRSEMNVSTLELGDSALYLCASSPTGHRNTGELFFGEGSRLTVL.

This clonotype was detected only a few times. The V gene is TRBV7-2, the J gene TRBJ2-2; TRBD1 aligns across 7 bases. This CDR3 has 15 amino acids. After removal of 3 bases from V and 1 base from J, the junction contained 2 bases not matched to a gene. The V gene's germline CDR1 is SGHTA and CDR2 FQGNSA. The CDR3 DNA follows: TGTGCCAGCAGCTTGTACAGGGGGAACACCGGGGAGCTGTTTTTT. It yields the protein CASSLYRGNTGELFF.

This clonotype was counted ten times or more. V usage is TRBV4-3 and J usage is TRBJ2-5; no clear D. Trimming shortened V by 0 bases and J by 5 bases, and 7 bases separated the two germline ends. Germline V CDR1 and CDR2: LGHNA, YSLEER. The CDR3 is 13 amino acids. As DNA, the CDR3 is TGCGCCAGCAGCCAAGATATCCGCGAGACCCAGTACTTC. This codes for CASSQDIRETQYF.

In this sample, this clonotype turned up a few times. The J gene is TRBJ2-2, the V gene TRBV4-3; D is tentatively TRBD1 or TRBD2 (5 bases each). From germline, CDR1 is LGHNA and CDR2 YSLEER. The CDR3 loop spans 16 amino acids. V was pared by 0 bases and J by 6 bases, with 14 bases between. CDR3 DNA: TGCGCCAGCAGCCAAGATCTTTTAGGGACCCCCGGGGAGCTGTTTTTT. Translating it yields CASSQDLLGTPGELFF.

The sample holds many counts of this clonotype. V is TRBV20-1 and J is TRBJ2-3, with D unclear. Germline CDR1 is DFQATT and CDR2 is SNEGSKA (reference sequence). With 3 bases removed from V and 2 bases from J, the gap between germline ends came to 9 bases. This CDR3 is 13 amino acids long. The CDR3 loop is CSARWYSTDTQYF. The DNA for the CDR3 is TGCAGTGCTAGGTGGTACTCCACAGATACGCAGTATTTT.

This CDR3 reads CSAPKPGSGEKLFF. The CDR3 DNA follows: TGCAGTGCCCCAAAACCAGGGTCGGGAGAAAAACTGTTTTTT. The chain combines TRBV20-1 with TRBJ1-4; D possibly corresponds to TRBD1 (5 bases). Germline CDR1 reads DFQATT; CDR2 reads SNEGSKA (reference sequence). The germline V and J ends were trimmed by 6 bases and 8 bases, with 19 bases remaining between them. CDR3 length: 14 amino acids.

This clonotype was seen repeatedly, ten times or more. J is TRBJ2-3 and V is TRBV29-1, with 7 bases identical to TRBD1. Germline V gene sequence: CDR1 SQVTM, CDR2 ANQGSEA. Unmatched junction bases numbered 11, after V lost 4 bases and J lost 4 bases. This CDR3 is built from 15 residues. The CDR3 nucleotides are TGCAGCGTTGCGAGGGGGCCGGTAAGCCCAGATACGCAGTATTTT. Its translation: CSVARGPVSPDTQYF.

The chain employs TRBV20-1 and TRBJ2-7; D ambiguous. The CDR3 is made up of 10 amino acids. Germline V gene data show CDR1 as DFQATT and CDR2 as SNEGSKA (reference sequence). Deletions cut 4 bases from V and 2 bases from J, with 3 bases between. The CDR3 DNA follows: TGCAGTGCTACACCCTACGAGCAGTACTTC. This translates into CSATPYEQYF.

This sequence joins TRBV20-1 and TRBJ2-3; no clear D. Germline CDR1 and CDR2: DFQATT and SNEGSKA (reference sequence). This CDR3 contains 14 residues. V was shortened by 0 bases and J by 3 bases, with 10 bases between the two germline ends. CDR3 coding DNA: TGCAGTGCTAGAGATCAAACCGTTACAGATACGCAGTATTTT. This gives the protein CSARDQTVTDTQYF.

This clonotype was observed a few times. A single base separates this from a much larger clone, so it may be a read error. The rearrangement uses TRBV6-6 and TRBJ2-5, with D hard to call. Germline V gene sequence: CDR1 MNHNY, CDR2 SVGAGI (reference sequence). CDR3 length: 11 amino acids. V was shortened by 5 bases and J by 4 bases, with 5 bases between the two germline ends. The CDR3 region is CASSTPETQYF. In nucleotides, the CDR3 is TGTGCCAGCAGTACCCCAGAGACCCAGTACTTC.

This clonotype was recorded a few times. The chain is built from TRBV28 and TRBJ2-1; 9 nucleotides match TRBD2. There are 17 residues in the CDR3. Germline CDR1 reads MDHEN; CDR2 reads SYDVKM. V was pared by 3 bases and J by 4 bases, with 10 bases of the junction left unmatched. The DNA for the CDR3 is TGTGCCAGCAGTTTTGGGCGGGGGGGACCGGGGTACAATGAGCAGTTCTTC. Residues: CASSFGRGGPGYNEQFF.

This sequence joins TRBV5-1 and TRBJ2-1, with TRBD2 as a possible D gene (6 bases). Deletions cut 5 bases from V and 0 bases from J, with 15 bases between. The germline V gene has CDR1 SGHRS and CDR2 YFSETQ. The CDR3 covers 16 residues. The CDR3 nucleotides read TGCGCCAGCAGAGTTCCGGGAGATAGCTCCTACAATGAGCAGTTCTTC. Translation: CASRVPGDSSYNEQFF.

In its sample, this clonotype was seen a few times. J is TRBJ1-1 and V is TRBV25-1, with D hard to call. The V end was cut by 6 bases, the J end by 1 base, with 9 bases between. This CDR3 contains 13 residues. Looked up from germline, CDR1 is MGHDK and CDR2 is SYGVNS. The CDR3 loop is CASSTLPNTEAFF. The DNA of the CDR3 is TGTGCCAGCAGCACCCTACCGAACACTGAAGCTTTCTTT.

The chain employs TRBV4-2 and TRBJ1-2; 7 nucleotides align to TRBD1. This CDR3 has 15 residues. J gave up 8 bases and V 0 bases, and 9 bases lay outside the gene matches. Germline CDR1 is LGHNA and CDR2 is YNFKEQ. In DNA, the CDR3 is TGTGCCAGCAGCCAAGATCACAGGACAGGCGCCGGCTACACCTTC. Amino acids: CASSQDHRTGAGYTF.

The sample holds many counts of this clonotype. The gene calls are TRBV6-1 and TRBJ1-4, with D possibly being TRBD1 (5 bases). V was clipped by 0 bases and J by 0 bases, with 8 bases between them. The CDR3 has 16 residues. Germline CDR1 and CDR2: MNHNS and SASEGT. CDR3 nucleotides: TGTGCCAGCAGTGAAGCGCTGACAGCAACTAATGAAAAACTGTTTTTT. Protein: CASSEALTATNEKLFF.